This T cell receptor beta chain originates from a study of cytomegalovirus exposure and HLA in healthy donors. 60 Vbeta and 13 Jbeta primers were used in PCR. Data came from immunoSEQ multiplex PCR; TCRdb stores just in-frame clones and leaves some out. The sample records around 130,000 clones, almost 85% being singletons. The CDR3 is 14 residues long. V trimming: 3 bases; J trimming: 2 bases; junction bases outside the gene matches: 3. The germline gives CDR1 MNHNS, CDR2 SASEGT. Sequencing input: PBMCs. This chain connects TRBV6-1 to TRBJ2-7; 8 bases agree with TRBD2. This clonotype was sampled from a woman between 18 and 30 years old in good health and CMV-seronegative. CDR3 coding DNA: TGTGCCAGCAGTGAGACGGGAGGGCCCTACGAGCAGTACTTC. This encodes CASSETGGPYEQYF.